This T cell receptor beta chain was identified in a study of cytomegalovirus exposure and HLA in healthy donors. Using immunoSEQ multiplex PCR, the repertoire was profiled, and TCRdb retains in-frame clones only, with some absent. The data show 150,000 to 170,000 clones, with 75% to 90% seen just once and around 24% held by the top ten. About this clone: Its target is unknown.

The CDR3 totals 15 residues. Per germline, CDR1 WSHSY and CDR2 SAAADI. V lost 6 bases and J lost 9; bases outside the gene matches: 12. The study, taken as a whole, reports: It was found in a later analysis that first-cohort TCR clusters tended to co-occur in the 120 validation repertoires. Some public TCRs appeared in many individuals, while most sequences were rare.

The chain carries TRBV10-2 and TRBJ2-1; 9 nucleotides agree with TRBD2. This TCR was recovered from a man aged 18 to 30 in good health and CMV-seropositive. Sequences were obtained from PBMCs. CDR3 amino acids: CASRGGIAGEVEQFF. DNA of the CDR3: TGCGCCAGCAGAGGGGGAATAGCGGGAGAGGTTGAGCAGTTCTTC.